The rows below give T cell receptor beta chains drawn from one sample of a study of T-cell reconstitution after alpha-beta-depleted transplantation in children. TCRdb redid the calling of the PCR reads with MiXCR, one entry per CDR3 protein. The sample records about 58,000 distinct CDR3 sequences, about 40% being singletons. Sequencing was performed on PBMCs, mostly from graft donor cells, taken 360 days after TCRalphabeta/CD19-depleted stem cell transplant. The receptors originated from a male patient younger than 18 who had a stem cell transplant for acute lymphoblastic leukemia, so the T cells may come from the graft donor. The CDR3 runs from the conserved cysteine through the conserved F or W. For some rows the clone size is stated as once, few or many, or as a class when expanded; others skip it.

clone_size,v_call,cdr3_aa
.,TRBV25-1,CASSDPWTADNSYEQYF
few,TRBV6-5,CASSYFVESPLHF
few,TRBV28,CASSLPVPSYEQYF
few,TRBV11-2,CASSLGLAGGDQETQYF
.,TRBV9,CASSVGGLAGEGEQFF
.,TRBV29-1,CSLDRGQETQYF
many,TRBV16,CASSPGANTEAFF
few,TRBV12-3/TRBV12-4,CASSFSSGGEVPPTQYF
.,TRBV7-8,CASSLGGAYSGNTIYF
few,TRBV12-3/TRBV12-4,CASSLTGKGSPLHF
once,TRBV28,CASRVEEPYEQYF
.,TRBV12-3/TRBV12-4,CASTLRGLSSYEQYF
few,TRBV7-9,CASSLGGGADYEQYF
.,TRBV7-9,CASSTHNEQFF
few,TRBV5-1,CASSLEQVNYGYTF
.,TRBV25-1,CASSEGGNVLTF
.,TRBV12-3/TRBV12-4,CASSLTPEWTNYGYTF
.,TRBV12-3/TRBV12-4,CASSPQPRGRETQYF
few,TRBV5-1,CASVGQGVEAFF
many,TRBV7-6,CASTSGAEAFF
few,TRBV7-8,CASSPWARKGSNQPQHF
.,TRBV6-2/TRBV6-3,CASSYSGPSSYEQYF
.,TRBV5-1,CASSLSQGAHYNEQFF
.,TRBV7-2,CASSSRLDTQYF
.,TRBV18,CASSPRDGTLWFHEQFF
.,TRBV27,CASGGQLTYEQYF
.,TRBV12-3/TRBV12-4,CASRAPGDTGELFF
.,TRBV5-1,CASSPRTGYNEQFF
.,TRBV28,CASGLAVAEQFF
few,TRBV20-1,CSASGLAVLEQYF
.,TRBV6-5,CASTRTGNYEQYF
few,TRBV20-1,CSARVASGGTTDTQYF
.,TRBV11-1,CASSLAGGSGDEQFF
.,TRBV29-1,CSVELAGGRSDTQYF
.,TRBV29-1,CSVGQGRAGELFF
few,TRBV7-6,CASSFGIGLKAYNEQFF
.,TRBV9,CASSVGSGTMNQPQHF
.,TRBV5-6,CASSPGVAEDEQFF
.,TRBV11-3,CASSFASGGNYNEQFF
.,TRBV20-1,CSASMAGGPTEAFF
few,TRBV6-5,CASTTPTGGNEQFF
.,TRBV27,CASSDPSGRIETQYF
few,TRBV6-1,CASRPLMLLEKLFF
.,TRBV28,CASSFALISYNEQFF
.,TRBV9,CASSGGDRNTEAFF
.,TRBV15,CATSKVGSYNEQFF
.,TRBV5-1,CASSLQASNEKLFF
.,TRBV4-1,CASSRTGDHNEQFF
.,TRBV4-2,CASSQTIDWGLASYEQYF
.,TRBV3-1,CASSQEGTDTQYF
.,TRBV29-1,CSVVRNGDSQETQYF
.,TRBV29-1,CSVPGLAGMYQETQYF
.,TRBV12-3/TRBV12-4,CASSPGLAGGDTQYF
few,TRBV10-2,CASTGPGNEQYF
few,TRBV5-1,CASSPPGGSNEKLFF